This T cell receptor beta chain was captured in a study of T-cell memory formation after mild COVID-19. About this clonotype: Antigen unknown.

Notes on the study in general: Contracting clones, day 15 to 85, had balanced CD4/CD8, and later expanders favored CD4+. Memory cells collected pre-infection included some clones that later responded, suggesting cross-reactive memory joined. Largely, contracting CD4+ clones fell within CM and EM, and contracting CD8+ clones within EMRA.

Constant-segment primers and 5'RACE yielded cDNA libraries for TCR alpha and TCR beta, each carrying sample barcodes and UMIs. TCRdb recomputed calls from the 5' RACE reads with MiXCR, one row per CDR3 protein. The sample has a few hundred thousand distinct CDR3 sequences; around 28% are singletons. Per the germline V gene, CDR1 is SEHNR and CDR2 is FQNEAQ (reference sequence). V was trimmed by 5 bases and J by 3 bases, leaving 16 bases between them. This CDR3 comprises 15 residues. Source material: PBMCs or a T cell subset sorted from them (not recorded which). V gene TRBV7-9 combines with J gene TRBJ1-2; D ambiguous. This TCR came from an adult woman who had mild COVID-19 (a few samples of this study predate the infection). Cell type and time point are not known. Written as DNA, the CDR3 is TGTGCCAGCAGCCACCCGGACTGGCTTCACTATGGCTACACCTTC. Translating gives CASSHPDWLHYGYTF.